This T cell receptor (beta chain) appears in the sequencing data of a study of cytomegalovirus exposure and HLA in healthy donors. Broader study findings: According to a later analysis, most TCR beta chains associated with CMV appeared HLA-restricted.

This clone was counted between two and nine times. The target antigen is unknown. The CDR3 is 13 amino acids. Trimming at V came to 8 bases and at J to 11 bases, leaving 4 bases not matched to a gene. Germline V gene lookup returns CDR1 MNHEY and CDR2 SMNVEV (reference sequence). The study ran its PCR with 60 Vbeta and 13 Jbeta primers. Profiled with immunoSEQ multiplex PCR; TCRdb holds only in-frame clones, not every one. The top ten hold 7.8% of the sample, which has roughly 190,000 clones, approximately 12% seen once. Donors had nominal health at sampling but likely had unrecorded immune exposures. The TCR originated in a man in his fifties in good health and CMV-seropositive. The chain uses TRBV27 and TRBJ1-6; 12 bases agree with TRBD1. The sample was PBMCs. DNA for the CDR3: TGTGCCAGCGGGGGACAGGGGGCTACACCCCTCCACTTT. It yields the protein CASGGQGATPLHF.